This paragraph reports one T cell receptor (beta chain). What it binds is unknown. PCR used 60 Vbeta primers and 13 Jbeta primers. Sequencing was performed with immunoSEQ multiplex PCR; in TCRdb, only in-frame clones are kept and a portion is missing. In the table there are roughly 88,000 clones, 69% of which are singletons. Trimming removed 5 bases from V and 5 bases from J; junction bases left unmatched: 6. Per germline, CDR1 LNHDA and CDR2 SQIVND (reference sequence). CDR3 length: 15 amino acids. This sample was included in a study of cytomegalovirus exposure and HLA in healthy donors. Regarding the study as a whole: CMV serostatus was the only immune exposure information that was available. According to the study, about 180 TCR beta chains were cytomegalovirus-associated. Later, an analysis showed that TCR beta chains associated with HLA were more clonally expanded than others that were equally common.

Though probably carrying unrecorded immune exposures, donors were nominally healthy at sampling. The sequenced material came from PBMCs. V and J are TRBV19 and TRBJ2-5; TRBD1 agrees at 12 bases. This clonotype was sampled from a man aged 50-60 years in good health and CMV-seronegative. CDR3: CASSARDRGLETQYF. The CDR3 nucleotides are TGTGCCAGTAGTGCGAGGGACAGGGGGCTTGAGACCCAGTACTTC. The entire variable domain, with the rest obtained from reference TRBV19 and TRBJ2-5, is as follows: DGGITQSPKYLFRKEGQNVTLSCEQNLNHDAMYWYRQDPGQGLRLIYYSQIVNDFQKGDIAEGYSVSREKKESFPLTVTSAQKNPTAFYLCASSARDRGLETQYFGPGTRLLVL.